This T cell receptor (beta chain) was documented in a study of regulatory T cells in long-lasting Graves disease (dated by TCRdb to 2020 to 2022). Turning to the overall study: Persistent Graves' disease was defined as persistently positive TSH receptor autoantibodies together with antithyroid drug treatment for over 5 years. Persistent Graves' disease patients in the clinical cohort had taken antithyroid drugs for roughly ten years on average. This study used TCR sequencing and RNA sequencing of peripheral blood to compare persistent Graves' disease patients against newly diagnosed Graves' disease patients. A total of around 33 samples underwent TCR sequencing, from about 13 patients with persistent Graves' disease and some 20 patients with newly diagnosed Graves' disease. The study took place in China and was registered as a clinical trial. Beyond this particular receptor, the publication reports: TRBV28, TRBJ1-2 and TRBJ2-5 were preferentially used in persistent disease, while TRBV20-1 and TRBJ2-1 were favored in newly diagnosed disease. Lower TCR Shannon entropy and fewer highly expanded clones were observed in persistent Graves' disease patients than in newly diagnosed patients, which suggested clonal expansion. Sequencing and analysis were limited to the TCR beta chain. Patients with persistent disease shared more public clonotypes (approximately 2,500) than newly diagnosed patients did (approximately 970). As a limitation, the authors acknowledged that the small sample size may reduce accuracy. The study examined only peripheral blood because the primary lesion, thyroid tissue, could not be accessed.

Receptor libraries were prepared by multiplex PCR. The listed sequencing device is Illumina HiSeq 4000. To build TCR beta libraries, CDR3 regions were amplified by Arm-PCR using iRepertoire HTBI primers. PCR products were gel purified before sequencing. From the authors' description of their analysis: Across samples, about 63 TRBV and 12 to 15 TRBJ segments were identified and used for gene usage analysis of CDR3 amino acid clonotypes. COPE and FqMerger were used to merge filtered high-quality paired reads into contigs. Contigs were aligned with BLAST to IMGT TRBV, TRBD and TRBJ reference genes, and CDR3 was defined per IMGT. Highly expanded clones were defined as clonotypes with a frequency above 0.1%. Shannon entropy served as the measure of repertoire diversity, while the Gini coefficient captured V-J evenness. Clonotypes shared by more than one individual were considered public. In TCRdb, the public reads were trimmed at Q25 with fastp and aligned with MiXCR, with productive beta chains retained. When rows share a CDR3 protein, they turn into one entry using the most common DNA and genes. TCRdb's processing, not the authors' own work, is the source of the V and J calls. The sample table holds some 450,000 distinct CDR3 sequences, of which about 20% were seen once. About a quarter of the sample is taken by the ten largest.

Concerning this clonotype itself: Its antigen is not yet known. There are no base qualities to consult, and no much larger clone falls within one base.

The germline V gene yields MNHNS for CDR1 and SASEGT for CDR2. The CDR3 contains 18 residues, cysteine and phenylalanine counted. The entry retains the CDR3 DNA only, 54 bases that are in frame from base 1. V is pruned by 6 bases and J by 5 bases, leaving 21 bases of the junction without a gene match. Sample time point, as interpreted from the label and publication: persistent/refractory GD, antithyroid drugs over 5 years with positive TRAb. For both TCR sequencing and RNA sequencing, RNA was extracted from PBMCs in TRIzol. The diagnosis of Graves' disease followed American Thyroid Association guidelines. The patients came from an endocrinology department in Xi'an, China. From each patient, nine milliliters of peripheral blood was collected into an EDTA anticoagulant tube. Ficoll Paque Plus density gradient separation was used to isolate PBMCs, and no further T cell sorting was performed. An Agilent 2100 Bioanalyzer and agarose gel were used to check RNA quality, while a NanoDrop 2000 measured RNA concentration.

The source is a female donor with Graves disease. This chain joins TRBV6-1 to TRBJ1-1, with 7 central nucleotides matching TRBD1. Sequencing used peripheral blood mononuclear cells (PBMCs), obtained when the disease was refractory, from a patient treated with antithyroid drugs. The sequenced DNA: TGTGCCAGCAGAGGGGGCGACACCGGGACGCCTAGGAGAACTGAAGCTTTCTTT. Protein translation: CASRGGDTGTPRRTEAFF.